This TCR beta chain was found in a study of blood T cell repertoires in COVID-19. Across the study: Material from acute and convalescent COVID-19 was sourced from the United States, Italy and Spain. PBMCs, B-cell-depleted T cells, or T cells provided the cDNA or gDNA that made up the material.

The method was immunoSEQ multiplex PCR; TCRdb's version includes in-frame clones alone and lacks a portion of them. The sample has about 150,000 clones; around nine tenths are singletons. The sequencing input was peripheral blood. The sequence was collected from a human donor in a cohort sampled during active COVID-19.

In DNA, the CDR3 is TGTGCCAGTAGCAAGGGACAGGGAGTACGGCCCCAGCATTTT. This encodes CASSKGQGVRPQHF. This chain uses TRBV19 with TRBJ1-5, with TRBD1 identical over 9 bases. The ends lost 6 bases at V and 9 bases at J; junction bases unmatched: 9. In germline, CDR1 is LNHDA, CDR2 SQIVND (reference sequence). The CDR3 totals 14 residues.